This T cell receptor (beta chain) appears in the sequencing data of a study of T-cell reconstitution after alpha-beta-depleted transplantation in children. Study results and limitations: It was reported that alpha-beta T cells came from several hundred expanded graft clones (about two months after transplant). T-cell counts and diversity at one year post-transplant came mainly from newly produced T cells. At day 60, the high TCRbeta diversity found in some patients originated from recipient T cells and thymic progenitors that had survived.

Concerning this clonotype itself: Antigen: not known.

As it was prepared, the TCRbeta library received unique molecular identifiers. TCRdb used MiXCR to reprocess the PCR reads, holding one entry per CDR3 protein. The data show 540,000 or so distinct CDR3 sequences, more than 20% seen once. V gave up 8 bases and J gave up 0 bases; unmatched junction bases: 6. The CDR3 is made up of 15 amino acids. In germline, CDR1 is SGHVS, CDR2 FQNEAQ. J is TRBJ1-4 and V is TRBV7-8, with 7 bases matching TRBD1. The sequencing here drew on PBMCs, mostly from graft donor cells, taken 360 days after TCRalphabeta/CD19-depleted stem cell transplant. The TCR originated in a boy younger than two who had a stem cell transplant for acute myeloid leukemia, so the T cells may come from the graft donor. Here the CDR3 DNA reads TGTGCCAGCGTCCTTCAGGGGGCAACTAATGAAAAACTGTTTTTT. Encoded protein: CASVLQGATNEKLFF.